The 14 T cell receptor beta chains below come from one sample, sequenced in a study of shared clonotypes between healthy human individuals (dated by TCRdb to the early 2020s). CD8 naive samples were CD45RO-negative cells positively selected for CCR7, giving a CD45RA+CCR7+ population that excluded TemRA cells. The library came from the immunoSEQ multiplex PCR assay. The table was pulled from immuneACCESS by TCRdb, which kept in-frame rearrangements only. Such tables lose some clones; where checked, under half of the loss comes from unresolved V genes, and the rest has no known cause. The sample has approximately 840,000 clones on record, 95% to 97% of them singletons. The top ten constitute under 0.3% of the sample. The sequenced sample consisted of naive CD8+ T cells sorted from blood. Interpreted using the paper, the cell subset or site label stands for: CD45RA+CCR7+. These receptor sequences come from a young man in good health.

The chain couples TRBV27 to TRBJ2-2, with 7 bases that match TRBD2. The CDR3 loop spans 17 amino acids. V shed 5 bases and J 3 bases; nucleotides not matched to a gene: 12. CDR1 and CDR2 from the germline V gene are MNHEY and SMNVEV (reference sequence). The CDR3 spells CASSPRPGLGHTGELFF. The CDR3 DNA sequence: TGTGCCAGCAGTCCTCGGCCCGGACTAGGCCACACCGGGGAGCTGTTTTTT.

This chain joins TRBV4-1 and TRBJ2-1; 11 nucleotides agree with TRBD2. CDR3 length: 15 amino acids. J gave up 8 bases and V 2 bases, and 5 bases lay outside the gene matches. Germline V gene lookup returns CDR1 MGHRA and CDR2 YSYEKL. The CDR3 region has the DNA TGCGCCAGCAGCCAACAGAGGACTAGCGGGTATGAGCAGTTCTTC. Translated, it gives CASSQQRTSGYEQFF.

CDR3 region: CASSTGTSGLSYNEQFF. DNA for the CDR3: TGCGCCAGCAGTACCGGGACTAGCGGACTCTCCTACAATGAGCAGTTCTTC. The chain carries TRBV5-1 and TRBJ2-1; 11 bases are shared with TRBD2. V lost 5 bases and J lost 0; bases outside the gene matches: 7. The CDR3 loop spans 17 amino acids. Germline V lookup: CDR1 SGHRS, CDR2 YFSETQ.

This chain joins TRBV15 and TRBJ2-1; D might be TRBD1 or TRBD2, each matching 6 bases. This CDR3 has 14 amino acids. V was shortened by 5 bases and J by 6 bases, with 14 bases between the two germline ends. Per germline, CDR1 LNHNV and CDR2 YYDKDF (reference sequence). The CDR3 loop reads CATSGGQGGNEQFF. In DNA form, the CDR3 reads TGTGCCACCAGCGGGGGGCAGGGTGGCAATGAGCAGTTCTTC.

The rearrangement links TRBV27 to TRBJ2-7; D unclear. The length of the CDR3 is 15 residues. Trimming shortened V by 2 bases and J by 3 bases, and 14 bases separated the two germline ends. Germline CDR1 is MNHEY and CDR2 is SMNVEV (reference sequence). CDR3 DNA sequence: TGTGCCAGCAGTTTAAAGGTCGTTAGCTACTACGAGCAGTACTTC. This translates into CASSLKVVSYYEQYF.

The chain couples TRBV5-1 to TRBJ2-7, with 8 bases lining up with TRBD2. Germline V gives CDR1 SGHRS, CDR2 YFSETQ. V shed 0 bases, J shed 0 bases, and the junction held 5 bases outside the gene matches. CDR3 length: 16 residues. CDR3 bases: TGCGCCAGCAGCTTGGCCCTAGCGGGCGACTCCTACGAGCAGTACTTC. It specifies CASSLALAGDSYEQYF.

The chain carries TRBV2 and TRBJ2-7; 14 bases are shared with TRBD2. The germline V gene encodes CDR1 SNHLY and CDR2 FYNNEI. V shed 10 bases and J 2 bases; nucleotides not matched to a gene: 4. This CDR3 is built from 14 residues. In DNA form, the CDR3 reads TGTGCCACCGGACTAGCGGGAGGAACCTACGAGCAGTACTTC. It is translated as CATGLAGGTYEQYF.

This chain connects TRBV13 to TRBJ2-2; D might be TRBD1 (6 bases). V lost 5 bases to trimming and J lost 6 bases, with 16 bases between them. Germline assignment: CDR1 PRHDT and CDR2 FYEKMQ (reference sequence). CDR3 length: 15 amino acids. DNA of the CDR3: TGTGCCAGCAGCCGGCAGGGGTCAGGGGCCGGGGAGCTGTTTTTT. Translated, it gives CASSRQGSGAGELFF.

As to this clone: The same CDR3 arises from other DNA sequences in this sample as well. The chain carries TRBV7-9 and TRBJ1-4; D uncertain. The V end was cut by 5 bases, the J end by 7 bases, with 8 bases between. CDR3 size: 12 residues. Looked up from germline, CDR1 is SEHNR and CDR2 is FQNEAQ (reference sequence). The CDR3: CASSLSVEKLFF. CDR3 bases: TGTGCCAGCAGCCTTTCCGTTGAAAAACTGTTTTTT.

The rearrangement joins TRBV7-9 to TRBJ2-7; maybe TRBD2 (6 bases). The CDR3 sequence is 14 residues long. Germline assignment: CDR1 SEHNR and CDR2 FQNEAQ (reference sequence). Trimming removed 5 bases at V and 0 bases at J, with 11 bases between. The CDR3 sequence: CASSNSGSSYEQYF. The CDR3 coding sequence is TGTGCCAGCAGCAATAGCGGAAGCTCCTACGAGCAGTACTTC.

DNA for the CDR3: TGTGCCAGCAGCTCGATGACGGGTCAAGAGACCCAGTACTTC. The encoded protein is CASSSMTGQETQYF. The chain carries TRBV7-9 and TRBJ2-5; no clear D gene. V lost 4 bases to trimming and J lost 2 bases, with 11 bases between them. Germline V gives CDR1 SEHNR, CDR2 FQNEAQ (reference sequence). CDR3 length: 14 residues.

The rearrangement joins TRBV6-1 to TRBJ1-5, with D unresolved. V was clipped by 10 bases and J by 3 bases, with 13 bases between them. Germline CDR1 MNHNS, CDR2 SASEGT. This CDR3 spans 13 amino acids. The CDR3 region is CANGDTINQPQHF. CDR3 bases: TGTGCCAACGGAGACACAATCAATCAGCCCCAGCATTTT.

In its sample, this clone was seen a few times. The V gene is TRBV13, the J gene TRBJ2-5, with D tentatively TRBD1 or TRBD2 (5 bases each). Deletions cut 4 bases from V and 7 bases from J, with 16 bases between. CDR3 length equals 14 residues. CDR1 is PRHDT, CDR2 FYEKMQ, per germline (reference sequence). CDR3 sequence (DNA): TGTGCCAGCAGCTCTTATGGGACCCAGGGGACCCAGTACTTC. Protein: CASSSYGTQGTQYF.

The chain joins TRBV4-3 to TRBJ2-7, with a possible D match to TRBD1 (6 bases). Between the trimmed V and J ends, which lost 0 bases and 1 base, there was a span of 13 bases. Germline CDR1 LGHNA, CDR2 YSLEER. The CDR3 contains 16 residues. This CDR3 is CASSQEGPGTSYEQYF. DNA of the CDR3: TGCGCCAGCAGCCAAGAGGGTCCTGGGACATCCTACGAGCAGTACTTC.